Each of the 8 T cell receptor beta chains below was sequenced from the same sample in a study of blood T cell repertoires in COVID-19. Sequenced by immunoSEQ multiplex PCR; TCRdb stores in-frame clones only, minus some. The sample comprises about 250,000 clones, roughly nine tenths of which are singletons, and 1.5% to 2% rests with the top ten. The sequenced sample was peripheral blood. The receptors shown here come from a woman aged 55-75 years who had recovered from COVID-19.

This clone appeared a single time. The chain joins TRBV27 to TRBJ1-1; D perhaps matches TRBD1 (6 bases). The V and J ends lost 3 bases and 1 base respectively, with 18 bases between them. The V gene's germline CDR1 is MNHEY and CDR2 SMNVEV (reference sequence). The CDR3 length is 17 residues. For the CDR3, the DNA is TGTGCCAGCAGTTTCCTTCCTTCACAGGGATCGAACACTGAAGCTTTCTTT. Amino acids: CASSFLPSQGSNTEAFF.

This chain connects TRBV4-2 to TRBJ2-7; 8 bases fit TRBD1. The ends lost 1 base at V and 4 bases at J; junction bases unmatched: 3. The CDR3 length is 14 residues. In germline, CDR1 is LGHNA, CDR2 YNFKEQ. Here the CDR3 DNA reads TGTGCCAGCAGCCAAGCAGGGGGCACGTACGAGCAGTACTTC. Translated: CASSQAGGTYEQYF.

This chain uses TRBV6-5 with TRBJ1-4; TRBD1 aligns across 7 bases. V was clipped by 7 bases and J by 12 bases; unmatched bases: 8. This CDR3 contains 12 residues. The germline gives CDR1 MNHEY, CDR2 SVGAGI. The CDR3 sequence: CASKHTGVELFF. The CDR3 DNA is TGTGCCAGCAAGCACACAGGGGTGGAACTGTTTTTT.

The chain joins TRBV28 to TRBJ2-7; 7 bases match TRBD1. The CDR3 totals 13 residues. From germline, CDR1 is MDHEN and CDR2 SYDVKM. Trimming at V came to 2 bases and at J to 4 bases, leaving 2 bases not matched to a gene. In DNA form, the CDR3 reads TGTGCCAGCAGTTTAGCCAGGGGGTACGAGCAGTACTTC. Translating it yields CASSLARGYEQYF.

CDR3 nucleotide sequence: TGCAGCGGTCTAGACAGGGTCAACTACGAGCAGTACTTC. This codes for CSGLDRVNYEQYF. The chain employs TRBV29-1 and TRBJ2-7; 7 positions agree with TRBD1. Per germline, CDR1 SQVTM and CDR2 ANQGSEA. After removal of 7 bases from V and 3 bases from J, the junction contained 9 bases not matched to a gene. The CDR3 spans 13 residues.

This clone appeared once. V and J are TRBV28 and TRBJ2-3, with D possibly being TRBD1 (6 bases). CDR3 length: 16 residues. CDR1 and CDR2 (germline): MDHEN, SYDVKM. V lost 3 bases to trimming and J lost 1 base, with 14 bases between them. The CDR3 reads CASSFLEGTRTDTQYF. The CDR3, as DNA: TGTGCCAGCAGTTTCTTAGAGGGGACACGCACAGATACGCAGTATTTT.

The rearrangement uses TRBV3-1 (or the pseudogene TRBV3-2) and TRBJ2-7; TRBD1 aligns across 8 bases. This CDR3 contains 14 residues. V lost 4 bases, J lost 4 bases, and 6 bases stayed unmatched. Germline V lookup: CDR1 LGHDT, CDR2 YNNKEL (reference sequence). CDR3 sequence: CASSPWTGKYEQYF. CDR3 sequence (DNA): TGTGCCAGCAGCCCCTGGACAGGGAAATACGAGCAGTACTTC.

The CDR3 region is CASSIVAGPGTDTQYF. Here the CDR3 DNA reads TGTGCCAGTAGTATAGTGGCGGGTCCGGGCACAGATACGCAGTATTTT. This chain connects TRBV19 to TRBJ2-3; a possible D gene is TRBD2 (5 bases). V dropped 1 base and J dropped 1 base, with 12 bases sitting between them. Germline CDR1 LNHDA, CDR2 SQIVND (reference sequence). The CDR3 has 16 amino acids.